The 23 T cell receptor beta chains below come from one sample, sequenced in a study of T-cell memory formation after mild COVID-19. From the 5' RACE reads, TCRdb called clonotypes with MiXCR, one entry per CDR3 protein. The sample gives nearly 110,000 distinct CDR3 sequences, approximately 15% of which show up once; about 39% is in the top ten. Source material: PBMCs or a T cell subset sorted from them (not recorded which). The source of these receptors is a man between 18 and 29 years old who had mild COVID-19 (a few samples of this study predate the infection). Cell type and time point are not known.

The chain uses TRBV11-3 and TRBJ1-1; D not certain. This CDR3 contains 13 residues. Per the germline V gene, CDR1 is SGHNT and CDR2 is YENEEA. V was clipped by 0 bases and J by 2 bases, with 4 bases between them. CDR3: CASSLDTNTEAFF. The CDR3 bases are TGTGCCAGCAGCTTAGACACCAACACTGAAGCTTTCTTT.

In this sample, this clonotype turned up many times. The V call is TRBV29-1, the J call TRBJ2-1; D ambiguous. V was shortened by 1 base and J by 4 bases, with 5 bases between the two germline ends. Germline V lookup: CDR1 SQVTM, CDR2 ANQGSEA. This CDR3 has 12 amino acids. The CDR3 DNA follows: TGCAGCGTTGAAGGCGGATACAATGAGCAGTTCTTC. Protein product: CSVEGGYNEQFF.

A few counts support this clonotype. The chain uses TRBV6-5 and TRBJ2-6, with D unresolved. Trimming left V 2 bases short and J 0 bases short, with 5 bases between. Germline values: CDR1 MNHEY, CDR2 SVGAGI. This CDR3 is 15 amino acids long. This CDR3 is CASSYAASGANVLTF. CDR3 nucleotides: TGTGCCAGCAGTTACGCGGCCTCTGGGGCCAACGTCCTGACTTTC.

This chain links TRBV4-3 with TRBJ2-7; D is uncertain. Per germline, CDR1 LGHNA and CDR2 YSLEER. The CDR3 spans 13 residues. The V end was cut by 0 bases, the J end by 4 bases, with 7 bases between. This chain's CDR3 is CASSQESWYEQYF. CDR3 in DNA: TGCGCCAGCAGCCAAGAAAGTTGGTACGAGCAGTACTTC.

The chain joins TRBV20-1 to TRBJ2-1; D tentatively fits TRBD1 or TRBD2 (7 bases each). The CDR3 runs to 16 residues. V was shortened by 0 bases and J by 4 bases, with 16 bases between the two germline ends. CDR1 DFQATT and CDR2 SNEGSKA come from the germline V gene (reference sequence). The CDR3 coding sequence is TGCAGTGCTAGAGATAGACAGGGAGGGAGGTACAATGAGCAGTTCTTC. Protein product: CSARDRQGGRYNEQFF.

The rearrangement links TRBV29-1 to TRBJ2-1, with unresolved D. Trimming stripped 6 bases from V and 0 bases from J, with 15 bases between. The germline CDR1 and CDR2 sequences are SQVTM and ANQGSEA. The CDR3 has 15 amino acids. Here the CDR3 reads CSVNLDVSSYNEQFF. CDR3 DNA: TGCAGCGTGAATTTAGACGTCAGCTCCTACAATGAGCAGTTCTTC.

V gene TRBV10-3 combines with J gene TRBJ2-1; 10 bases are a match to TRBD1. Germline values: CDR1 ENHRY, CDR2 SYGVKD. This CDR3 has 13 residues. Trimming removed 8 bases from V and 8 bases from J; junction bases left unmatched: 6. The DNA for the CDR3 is TGTGCCATCCGAGAGGGACAGGGGTATGAGCAGTTCTTC. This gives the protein CAIREGQGYEQFF.

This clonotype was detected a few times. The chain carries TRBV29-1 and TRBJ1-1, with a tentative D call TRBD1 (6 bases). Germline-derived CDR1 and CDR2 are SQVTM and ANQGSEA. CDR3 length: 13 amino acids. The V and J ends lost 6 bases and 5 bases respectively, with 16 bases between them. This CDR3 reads CSVVGGRGTEAFF. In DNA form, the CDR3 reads TGCAGCGTGGTCGGGGGGCGAGGGACTGAAGCTTTCTTT.

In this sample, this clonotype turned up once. The CDR3: CASSSRDGAYEQYF. The CDR3 region has the DNA TGTGCCAGCAGCTCCCGGGACGGGGCCTACGAGCAGTACTTC. The chain links TRBV7-2 to TRBJ2-7; D possibly matches TRBD1 or TRBD2 (5 bases each). The CDR3 is made up of 14 amino acids. The V end lost 4 bases, the J end lost 2 bases, and 12 bases lay between the germline ends. Looked up from germline, CDR1 is SGHTA and CDR2 is FQGNSA.

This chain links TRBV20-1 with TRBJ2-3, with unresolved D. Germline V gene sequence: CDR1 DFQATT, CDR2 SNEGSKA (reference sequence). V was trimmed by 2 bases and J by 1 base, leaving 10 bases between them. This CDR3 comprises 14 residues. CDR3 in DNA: TGCAGTGCTAGAATTGGGTGGGGCACAGATACGCAGTATTTT. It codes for CSARIGWGTDTQYF.

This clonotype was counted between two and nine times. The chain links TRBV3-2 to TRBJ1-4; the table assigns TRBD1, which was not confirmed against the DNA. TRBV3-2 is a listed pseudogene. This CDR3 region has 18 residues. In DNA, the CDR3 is TGTGCCAGCAGCCAGGAATCCGGGGTTGGGGTGTTTAATGAAAAACTGTTTTTT. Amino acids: CASSQESGVGVFNEKLFF.

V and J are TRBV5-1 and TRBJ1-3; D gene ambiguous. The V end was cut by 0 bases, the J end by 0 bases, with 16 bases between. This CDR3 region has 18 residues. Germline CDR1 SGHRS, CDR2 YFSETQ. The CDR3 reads CASSLGHPHRFSGNTIYF. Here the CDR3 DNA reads TGCGCCAGCAGCTTGGGACACCCACACCGTTTCTCTGGAAACACCATATATTTT.

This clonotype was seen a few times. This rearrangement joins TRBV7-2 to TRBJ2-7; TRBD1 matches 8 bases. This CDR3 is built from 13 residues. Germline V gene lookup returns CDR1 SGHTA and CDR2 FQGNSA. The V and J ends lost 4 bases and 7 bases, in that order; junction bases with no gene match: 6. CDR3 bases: TGTGCCAGCAGCTCCGGGACAGGAGGTGAGCAGTACGTC. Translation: CASSSGTGGEQYV.

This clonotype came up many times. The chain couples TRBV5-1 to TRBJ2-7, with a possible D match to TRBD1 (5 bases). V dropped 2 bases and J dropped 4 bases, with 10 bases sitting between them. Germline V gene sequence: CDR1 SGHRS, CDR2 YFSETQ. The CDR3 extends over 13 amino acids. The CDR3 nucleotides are TGCGCCAGCAGCTTTTACCCAGGGTACGAGCAGTACGTC. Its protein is CASSFYPGYEQYV.

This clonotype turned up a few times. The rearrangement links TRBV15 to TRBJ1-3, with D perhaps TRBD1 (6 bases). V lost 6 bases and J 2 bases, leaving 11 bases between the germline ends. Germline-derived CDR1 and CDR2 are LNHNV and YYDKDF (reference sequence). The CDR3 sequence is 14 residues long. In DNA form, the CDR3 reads TGTGCCACCAGTTACAGGGACGCTGGAAACACCATATATTTT. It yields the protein CATSYRDAGNTIYF.

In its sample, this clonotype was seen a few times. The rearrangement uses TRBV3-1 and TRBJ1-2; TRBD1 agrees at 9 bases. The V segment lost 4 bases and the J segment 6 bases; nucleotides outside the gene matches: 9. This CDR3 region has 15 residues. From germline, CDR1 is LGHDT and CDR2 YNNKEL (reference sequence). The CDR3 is CASSLAEQGADGYTF. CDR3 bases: TGTGCCAGCAGCCTCGCCGAACAGGGGGCTGATGGCTACACCTTC.

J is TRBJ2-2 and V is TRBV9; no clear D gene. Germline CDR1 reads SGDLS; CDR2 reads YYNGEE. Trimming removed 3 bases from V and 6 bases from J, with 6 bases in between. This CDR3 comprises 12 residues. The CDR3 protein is CASSGPPGELFF. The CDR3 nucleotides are TGTGCCAGCAGCGGCCCCCCCGGGGAGCTGTTTTTT. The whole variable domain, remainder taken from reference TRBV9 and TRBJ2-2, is DSGVTQTPKHLITATGQRVTLRCSPRSGDLSVYWYQQSLDQGLQFLIQYYNGEERAKGNILERFSAQQFPDLHSELNLSSLELGDSALYFCASSGPPGELFFGEGSRLTVL.

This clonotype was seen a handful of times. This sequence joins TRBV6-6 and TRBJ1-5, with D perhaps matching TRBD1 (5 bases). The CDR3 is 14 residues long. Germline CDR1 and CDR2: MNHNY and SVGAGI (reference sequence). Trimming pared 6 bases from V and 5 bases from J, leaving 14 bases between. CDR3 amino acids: CASSLGTAYQPQHF. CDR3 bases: TGTGCCAGCAGCCTTGGGACGGCGTATCAGCCCCAGCATTTT.

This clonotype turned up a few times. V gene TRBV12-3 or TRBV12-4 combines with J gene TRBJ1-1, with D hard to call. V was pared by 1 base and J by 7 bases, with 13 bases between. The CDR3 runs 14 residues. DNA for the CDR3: TGTGCCAGCAGTTTAGTCTCCAGGTGGGGTGAAGCTTTCTTT. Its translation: CASSLVSRWGEAFF.

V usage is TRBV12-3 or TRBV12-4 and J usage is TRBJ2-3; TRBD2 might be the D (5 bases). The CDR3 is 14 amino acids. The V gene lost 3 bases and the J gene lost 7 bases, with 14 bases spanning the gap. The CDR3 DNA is TGTGCCAGCAGTTTGTTCACTAGTCGCCATACGCAGTATTTT. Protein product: CASSLFTSRHTQYF.

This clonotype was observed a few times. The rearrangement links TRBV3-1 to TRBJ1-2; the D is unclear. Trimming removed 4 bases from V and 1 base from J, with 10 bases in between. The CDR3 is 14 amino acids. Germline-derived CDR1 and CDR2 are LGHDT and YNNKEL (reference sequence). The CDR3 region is CASSRDEFNYGYTF. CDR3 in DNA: TGTGCCAGCAGCCGAGATGAGTTTAACTATGGCTACACCTTC.

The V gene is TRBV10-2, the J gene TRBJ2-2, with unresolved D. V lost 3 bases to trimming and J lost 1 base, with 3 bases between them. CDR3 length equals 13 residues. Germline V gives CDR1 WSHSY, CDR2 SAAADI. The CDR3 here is CASSEWNTGELFF. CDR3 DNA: TGCGCCAGCAGTGAATGGAACACCGGGGAGCTGTTTTTT.

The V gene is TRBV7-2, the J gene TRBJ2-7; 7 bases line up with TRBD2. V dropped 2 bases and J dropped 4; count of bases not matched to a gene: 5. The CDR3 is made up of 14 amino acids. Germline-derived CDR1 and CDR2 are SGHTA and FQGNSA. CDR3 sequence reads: CASSLTLGGYEQYF. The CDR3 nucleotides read TGTGCCAGCAGCTTAACCCTCGGGGGGTACGAGCAGTACTTC.